The 14 T cell receptor beta chains in this list originate from one sample, sequenced in a study of T cell clonality in common variable immunodeficiency. Data came from immunoSEQ multiplex PCR; TCRdb stores just in-frame clones and leaves some out. Recorded here are tens of thousands of clones, none singletons. Sequencing input: peripheral blood mononuclear cells. The receptors derive from a person between 18 and 70 years old in good health.

This clone was recorded many times. The CDR3 reads CASRWREGTDTQYF. The DNA read from the CDR3 is TGTGCCAGCAGATGGCGGGAAGGGACAGATACG. The chain recombines TRBV7-2 with TRBJ2-3, with D possibly being TRBD2 (6 bases). The CDR3 extends 3 residues past the end of the read, so its final part is completed from the germline J gene. CDR3 length: 14 amino acids. CDR1 and CDR2 (germline): SGHTA, FQGNSA. The V end lost 6 bases, the J end lost 3 bases, and 13 bases lay between the germline ends.

This clone showed up many times. The read terminates 3 residues before the CDR3 end, so the remaining end is supplied by the germline J gene. The rearrangement links TRBV5-5 to TRBJ1-1; D perhaps matches TRBD1 (6 bases). The germline V gene encodes CDR1 SGHKS and CDR2 YYEKEE (reference sequence). This CDR3 comprises 13 residues. The chain's CDR3 is CASSLGTGTEAFF. The CDR3 DNA, read in part, is TGTGCCAGCAGCTTAGGCACAGGGACCGAA. Full variable domain (remainder filled in from reference TRBV5-5 and TRBJ1-1): DAGVTQSPTHLIKTRGQQVTLRCSPISGHKSVSWYQQVLGQGPQFIFQYYEKEERGRGNFPDRFSARQFPNYSSELNVNALLLGDSALYLCASSLGTGTEAFFGQGTRLTVV.

This clone has a count of ten or more. Sequencing ends 3 residues short of the CDR3 end; the germline J gene provides the rest. This sequence joins TRBV20-1 and TRBJ2-3; D is unclear. The germline V gene has CDR1 DFQATT and CDR2 SNEGSKA (reference sequence). V shed 1 base and J shed 7 bases, with 12 bases lying between them. The CDR3 consists of 13 residues. The CDR3 spells CSARVSGENTQYF. Incomplete CDR3 DNA: TGCAGTGCTAGAGTCTCCGGTGAGAATACG.

The table lists this clone with many counts. Coverage ceases 3 residues before the CDR3 finishes, and the germline J gene fills in the end. The chain is built from TRBV20-1 and TRBJ2-3; 8 bases are a match to TRBD1. CDR3 length equals 14 residues. The J segment lost 5 bases and the V segment lost 6 bases, leaving 10 bases of the junction unmatched. Germline assignment: CDR1 DFQATT and CDR2 SNEGSKA (reference sequence). The CDR3 bases that were read are TGCAGTGCCAGGCCCGGACAGGGAAAAGATACG. Protein: CSARPGQGKDT. The whole CDR3 sequence reads CSARPGQGKDTQYF.

This clone was observed at least ten times. The CDR3 end lies 3 residues beyond the end of the read and is filled in from the germline J gene. The rearrangement links TRBV4-1 to TRBJ2-3; maybe TRBD2 (6 bases). Germline-derived CDR1 and CDR2 are MGHRA and YSYEKL. The CDR3 covers 17 residues. The V end was cut by 4 bases, the J end by 2 bases, with 19 bases between. The CDR3 DNA, read in part, is TGCGCCAGCAGCCTAACCGGGACTTTCTACTTCACAGATACG. Translated: CASSLTGTFYFTDT. The whole CDR3 sequence is CASSLTGTFYFTDTQYF.

This clone showed up many times. With the read ending 3 residues before the CDR3 end, the germline J gene is used to fill in that end. The chain is built from TRBV7-3 and TRBJ2-1; 13 positions agree with TRBD2. The V segment lost 1 base and the J segment 7 bases; nucleotides outside the gene matches: 4. The germline V gene has CDR1 SGHTA and CDR2 FQGTGA. This CDR3 contains 16 residues. CDR3 residues: CASSLRGLAGMNEQFF. CDR3 bases read: TGTGCCAGCAGCTTAAGGGGACTAGCGGGGATGAATGAG.

This clone was detected ten times or more. With the read ending 3 residues before the CDR3 end, the germline J gene is used to fill in that end. The J gene is TRBJ1-4, the V gene TRBV12-3 or TRBV12-4, with 7 positions matching TRBD1. J lost 6 bases, V lost 1 base, and 5 bases had no gene match. CDR3 length equals 15 residues. The CDR3 region is CASSLDVTGYEKLFF. The sequenced CDR3 bases are TGTGCCAGCAGTTTAGATGTGACAGGGTATGAAAAA.

This clone appeared a few times. The read falls 3 residues short of the CDR3 end, and the missing part is taken from the germline J gene. V is TRBV20-1 and J is TRBJ1-1; D possibly corresponds to TRBD1 (5 bases). The V end was cut by 3 bases, the J end by 2 bases, with 13 bases between. Per germline, CDR1 DFQATT and CDR2 SNEGSKA (reference sequence). This CDR3 is built from 14 residues. The CDR3 reads CSASGGWANTEAFF. The sequenced part of the CDR3 DNA is TGCAGTGCTAGTGGGGGGTGGGCCAACACTGAA.

This clone has at least ten counts. Read coverage stops 3 residues before the CDR3 terminus; the germline J gene supplies the remainder. The gene calls are TRBV9 and TRBJ1-3; the D gene is possibly TRBD1 (5 bases). The ends were cut back, 4 bases at V and 3 bases at J, with 14 bases in the middle. In germline, CDR1 is SGDLS, CDR2 YYNGEE. The CDR3 is 15 amino acids. The CDR3 bases that were read are TGTGCCAGCAGCCTAGTCGGGGGTGGTGGAAACACC. It is translated as CASSLVGGGGNT. The entire CDR3 sequence reads CASSLVGGGGNTIYF.

This clone was recorded at least ten times. The CDR3 bases that were read are TGTGCCAGTAGTATCAGTAGCGGGAGATCGAACAATGAG. Its translation: CASSISSGRSNNE. The whole CDR3 protein is CASSISSGRSNNEQFF. The chain links TRBV19 to TRBJ2-1; 9 nucleotides agree with TRBD2. The read ends 3 residues shy of where the CDR3 ends; the end is completed using the germline J gene. Per germline, CDR1 LNHDA and CDR2 SQIVND (reference sequence). This CDR3 is built from 16 residues. With V trimmed by 3 bases and J by 5 bases, 8 bases remained unmatched.

This clone was picked up many times. The DNA ends 3 residues before the CDR3 does, and the rest of the CDR3 is filled in from the germline J gene. V usage is TRBV19 and J usage is TRBJ1-2, with D tentatively TRBD1 (6 bases). The V and J ends lost 10 bases and 2 bases respectively, with 14 bases between them. The CDR3 loop spans 13 amino acids. Germline-derived CDR1 and CDR2 are LNHDA and SQIVND (reference sequence). The chain's CDR3 is CATGGQGNYGYTF. The CDR3 DNA, read in part, is TGTGCCACCGGCGGGCAGGGGAACTATGGC.

Many counts were recorded for this clone. The read ends 3 residues shy of where the CDR3 ends; the end is completed using the germline J gene. V gene TRBV10-1 combines with J gene TRBJ2-5; 11 positions agree with TRBD2. The CDR3 runs 16 residues. V was clipped by 0 bases and J by 4 bases; unmatched bases: 4. Germline V lookup: CDR1 WNHNN, CDR2 SYGVQD (reference sequence). CDR3 region: CASSESVAGGAETQYF. The sequenced CDR3 bases are TGCGCCAGCAGTGAGTCGGTAGCGGGAGGGGCAGAGACC.

This clone was detected many times. The sequence runs out 3 residues before the end of the CDR3; the remainder is reconstructed from the germline J gene. The chain couples TRBV19 to TRBJ2-1; TRBD2 matches 14 bases. Germline values: CDR1 LNHDA, CDR2 SQIVND (reference sequence). This CDR3 region has 19 residues. V lost 9 bases to trimming and J lost 4 bases; unmatched junction nucleotides: 17. CDR3: CARNRSGTSGSGRYNEQFF. CDR3 DNA, as far as it was read: TGTGCCAGAAATCGCTCCGGGACTAGCGGGAGTGGGAGATACAATGAG.

This clone was detected many times. The read ends 3 residues before the CDR3 terminus; that terminus is restored from the germline J gene. This chain connects TRBV6-2 or TRBV6-3 to TRBJ2-7; 8 nucleotides line up with TRBD2. V lost 5 bases, J lost 3 bases, and 9 bases stayed unmatched. Germline values: CDR1 MNHEY, CDR2 SVGEGT. CDR3 length equals 15 residues. CDR3 region: CASSQTGTRRYEQYF. The sequenced part of the CDR3 DNA is TGTGCCAGCAGTCAAACCGGGACTAGGCGCTACGAG.